The 20 T cell receptor beta chains in this list originate from one sample, sequenced in a study of T-cell memory formation after mild COVID-19 listed by TCRdb under 2021. The method behind the library was 5' RACE. Sequencing was performed on an Illumina NovaSeq 6000. The public reads were reanalyzed by TCRdb: fastp trimming at Q25, MiXCR alignment, in-frame beta chains only. Rows are unified per CDR3 protein, each entry keeping the most common DNA and genes. The sample profile shows approximately 190,000 distinct CDR3 sequences; 15% to 20% of them were found once. The top ten constitute roughly 2.6% of the sample. The sequenced material came from PBMCs or a T cell subset sorted from them (not recorded which). The origin of the receptors is an adult woman who had mild COVID-19 (a few samples of this study predate the infection). The sample titles of this study are shuffled in the database, so cell type and time point are left out; the donor was told from shared clones.

This clonotype was seen a handful of times. The genes are TRBV29-1 and TRBJ2-3; D is tentatively TRBD1 or TRBD2 (5 bases each). This CDR3 is built from 17 residues. CDR1 SQVTM and CDR2 ANQGSEA come from the germline V gene. The germline V and J ends were trimmed by 1 base and 2 bases, with 19 bases remaining between them. This chain's CDR3 is CSVEGPHGGGATDTQYF. CDR3 nucleotide sequence: TGCAGCGTTGAAGGCCCCCATGGTGGGGGAGCCACAGATACGCAGTATTTT.

V is TRBV29-1 and J is TRBJ2-2, with no clear D. The ends were cut back, 5 bases at V and 4 bases at J, with 14 bases in the middle. Germline-derived CDR1 and CDR2 are SQVTM and ANQGSEA. CDR3 length: 14 amino acids. The CDR3 reads CSVLGQVSTGELFF. CDR3 DNA sequence: TGCAGCGTTCTCGGGCAGGTGTCCACCGGGGAGCTGTTTTTT.

This clonotype came up a few times. The V call is TRBV12-3 or TRBV12-4, the J call TRBJ1-4; D unresolved. V gave up 5 bases and J gave up 7 bases, with 17 bases separating them. The length of the CDR3 is 15 residues. CDR3 nucleotide sequence: TGTGCCAGCAGTCGAGATCGGCAGAGACGTGAAAAACTGTTTTTT. This translates into CASSRDRQRREKLFF.

The chain recombines TRBV6-2 or TRBV6-3 with TRBJ2-5; perhaps D is TRBD1 or TRBD2 (6 bases each). The V gene's germline CDR1 is MNHEY and CDR2 SVGEGT. Trimming left V 6 bases short and J 1 base short, with 9 bases between. This CDR3 comprises 13 residues. CDR3 coding DNA: TGTGCCAGCAGGCGGGACACCCAAGAGACCCAGTACTTC. Protein sequence: CASRRDTQETQYF.

The chain couples TRBV5-5 to TRBJ2-6; D is ambiguous. The V end lost 7 bases, the J end lost 0 bases, and 5 bases lay between the germline ends. The length of the CDR3 is 13 residues. CDR1 and CDR2 from the germline V gene are SGHKS and YYEKEE (reference sequence). This chain's CDR3 is CASQVSGANVLTF. The CDR3 DNA is TGTGCCAGCCAGGTCTCTGGGGCCAACGTCCTGACTTTC.

This clonotype appeared once. This chain links TRBV5-5 with TRBJ1-2; D remains unclear. Trimming took 4 bases from V and 0 from J, leaving 16 bases between them. The CDR3 is 16 amino acids. Germline V gene sequence: CDR1 SGHKS, CDR2 YYEKEE (reference sequence). The CDR3 DNA is TGTGCCAGCAGCCCACAGCTCGCCTTAGCTAACTATGGCTACACCTTC. This encodes CASSPQLALANYGYTF.

The CDR3 loop reads CASRAARGQNTEAFF. CDR3 sequence (DNA): TGTGCCAGCAGGGCAGCTCGGGGGCAGAACACTGAAGCTTTCTTT. The chain links TRBV12-3 or TRBV12-4 to TRBJ1-1, with a tentative D call TRBD1 (6 bases). This CDR3 is 15 amino acids long. V was pared by 6 bases and J by 1 base, with 15 bases between.

V usage is TRBV2 and J usage is TRBJ1-2; D not certain. The germline V and J ends were trimmed by 6 bases and 0 bases, with 11 bases remaining between them. From germline, CDR1 is SNHLY and CDR2 FYNNEI. The CDR3 length is 14 residues. CDR3 amino acids: CASRTAASNYGYTF. Here the CDR3 DNA reads TGTGCCAGCAGAACAGCTGCTTCTAACTATGGCTACACCTTC.

The gene calls are TRBV4-1 and TRBJ1-1; 8 bases line up with TRBD1. The CDR3 contains 14 residues. The V gene end was trimmed by 5 bases and the J gene end by 1 base; junction bases not matched to a gene: 3. CDR1 MGHRA and CDR2 YSYEKL come from the germline V gene. CDR3 residues: CASSFDRGNTEAFF. For the CDR3, the DNA is TGCGCCAGCAGCTTTGACAGGGGGAACACTGAAGCTTTCTTT.

This clonotype was seen just once. V gene TRBV20-1 combines with J gene TRBJ1-1, with D unresolved. This CDR3 is built from 12 residues. V was trimmed by 1 base and J by 5 bases, leaving 8 bases between them. Germline CDR1 and CDR2: DFQATT and SNEGSKA (reference sequence). The CDR3 DNA sequence: TGCAGTGCTAGAGGGCGGATAACTGAAGCTTTCTTT. Translated: CSARGRITEAFF.

This clonotype has only a few counts. The chain has TRBV5-1 and TRBJ2-3, with D maybe TRBD2 (7 bases). Trimming pared 4 bases from V and 7 bases from J, leaving 25 bases between. The germline V gene encodes CDR1 SGHRS and CDR2 YFSETQ. This CDR3 comprises 17 residues. CDR3 sequence reads: CASSPGLLGRGGNTQYF. The CDR3 DNA reads TGCGCCAGCAGCCCGGGGCTGCTAGGCAGGGGAGGGAATACGCAGTATTTT.

The chain recombines TRBV18 with TRBJ2-7; D remains unclear. Trimming pared 2 bases from V and 6 bases from J, leaving 14 bases between. From germline, CDR1 is KGHSH and CDR2 LQKENI. The CDR3 is 14 residues long. The CDR3 region is CASSPSPKKSEQYF. DNA for the CDR3: TGTGCCAGCTCACCATCGCCAAAAAAATCCGAGCAGTACTTC.

The chain has TRBV5-1 and TRBJ2-1; weak D call: TRBD1 (6 bases). The CDR3 consists of 14 residues. V lost 3 bases to trimming and J lost 0 bases, with 7 bases between them. Looked up from germline, CDR1 is SGHRS and CDR2 is YFSETQ. The CDR3 here is CASSSGHSYNEQFF. The DNA for the CDR3 is TGCGCCAGCAGCTCGGGACACTCCTACAATGAGCAGTTCTTC.

This clonotype was picked up many times. The chain has TRBV5-1 and TRBJ1-1; possibly TRBD1 for D (6 bases). CDR3 length equals 14 residues. Trimming took off 4 bases at V and 4 bases at J, with 14 bases between the two ends. Germline values: CDR1 SGHRS, CDR2 YFSETQ. CDR3 coding DNA: TGCGCCAGCAGCCCGGCAGGGGATGGCACTGAAGCTTTCTTT. It translates to CASSPAGDGTEAFF.

The rearrangement links TRBV10-3 to TRBJ1-2; TRBD1 aligns across 8 bases. Germline V gene sequence: CDR1 ENHRY, CDR2 SYGVKD. The CDR3 contains 13 residues. The V gene end was trimmed by 8 bases and the J gene end by 8 bases; junction bases not matched to a gene: 10. CDR3 sequence (DNA): TGTGCCATCCAAGGACAGGGCCGGGGAGGCTACACCTTC. It translates to CAIQGQGRGGYTF.

This rearrangement joins TRBV4-2 to TRBJ2-7; D is unclear. Germline loops: CDR1 LGHNA, CDR2 YNFKEQ. CDR3 size: 13 residues. V was pared by 3 bases and J by 4 bases, with 10 bases between. CDR3 sequence (DNA): TGTGCCAGCAGCCACGATTTCTCATACGAGCAGTACTTC. It yields the protein CASSHDFSYEQYF.

This sequence joins TRBV12-3 or TRBV12-4 and TRBJ1-6; the match to TRBD1 covers 9 bases. This CDR3 is 14 amino acids long. V trimming: 6 bases; J trimming: 7 bases; junction bases outside the gene matches: 4. In DNA form, the CDR3 reads TGTGCCAGCAGGGGGACAGGGAGGAATTCACCCCTCCACTTT. Protein: CASRGTGRNSPLHF.

This clonotype was counted between two and nine times. The V gene is TRBV10-3, the J gene TRBJ2-3, with D possibly being TRBD2 (5 bases). Trimming shortened V by 3 bases and J by 3 bases, and 10 bases separated the two germline ends. This CDR3 has 14 residues. The germline CDR1 and CDR2 sequences are ENHRY and SYGVKD. The CDR3 loop reads CAISDGRGTDTQYF. DNA of the CDR3: TGTGCCATCAGTGACGGACGAGGGACAGATACGCAGTATTTT.

In this sample, this clonotype turned up many times. The chain has TRBV5-1 and TRBJ2-1; D remains ambiguous. The CDR3 sequence is 12 residues long. V was pared by 4 bases and J by 9 bases, with 11 bases between. CDR1 SGHRS and CDR2 YFSETQ come from the germline V gene. CDR3 loop: CASSVLGVEQFF. CDR3 bases: TGCGCCAGCAGCGTGCTGGGTGTTGAGCAGTTCTTC.

This clonotype was picked up a small number of times. The chain uses TRBV2 and TRBJ1-2; D remains unclear. Trimming removed 6 bases at V and 4 bases at J, with 12 bases between. The germline gives CDR1 SNHLY, CDR2 FYNNEI. The CDR3 contains 13 residues. CDR3 in amino acids: CASRTLKSYGYTF. Written as DNA, the CDR3 is TGTGCCAGCAGGACACTTAAGTCCTATGGCTACACCTTC. Full variable domain (missing parts from reference TRBV2 and TRBJ1-2): EPEVTQTPSHQVTQMGQEVILRCVPISNHLYFYWYRQILGQKVEFLVSFYNNEISEKSEIFDDQFSVERPDGSNFTLKIRSTKLEDSAMYFCASRTLKSYGYTFGSGTRLTVV.